This T cell receptor (beta chain) came from a study of blood T cell repertoires in COVID-19 (dated by TCRdb to 2018 to 2020). Turning to the overall study: Samples covering the acute and convalescent phases of COVID-19 were provided by collaborators in the United States, Italy and Spain. The material from the prospective study consisted of cDNA or gDNA derived from T cells, B-cell-depleted T cells, or PBMCs. Deeply sampled blood TCRbeta repertoires from subjects exposed to, actively infected with, or recovered from COVID-19 were included in the dataset. A freely available public database, intended as a resource for researchers studying the immune response to SARS-CoV-2, is where the repertoires were released. Samples came from the ongoing ImmuneRACE study (first 160 participants) plus 1,254 subjects from 6 global collaborators. The sample metadata nearly always contained a de-identified subject ID, COVID-19 status, age in years and sex. Where available, HLA class I and class II types were obtained from metadata supplied by the sample provider rather than from assay-based typing. Beyond this particular receptor, the publication reports: The amount of clinical and demographic metadata varied by source and participant and was provided uncurated.

Note on this clone: Its target antigen remains unknown. No much larger clone exists at a distance of one base, and base qualities are not known.

One collaborating source in Seattle enrolled patients while the patients were actively infected and followed the patients over time throughout the course of disease. Collaborating institutions collected whole blood in K2EDTA tubes following their own protocols. Collaborator samples were shipped for TCRbeta analysis as frozen whole blood, isolated PBMCs, or DNA extracted from either sample type. Its CDR3 holds 16 amino acids, cysteine through phenylalanine. The retained sequence is limited to the CDR3, 48 bases, with the frame set at the first base. Compared with germline, V lacks 3 bases and J lacks 1 base; bases without a gene match: 7. Sequences SQVTM (CDR1) and ANQGSEA (CDR2) are obtained from the germline V gene. The immunoSEQ Assay, a bias-controlled multiplex PCR, was used to amplify TCRbeta CDR3 regions from genomic DNA. Per the source publication's procedure: The number of nucleated cells in each sample was estimated from the amplification of reference gene primers within the assay. To quantify the absolute abundance of each unique TCRbeta CDR3 rearrangement, sequence reads were collapsed and filtered. Productive Simpson clonality was computed per sample as the square root of Simpson's diversity index over productive rearrangements. Entries here come from immuneACCESS through TCRdb and include only in-frame sequences with V and J called. Some clones fail to appear in such tables; in the studies checked, an unresolved V gene covers under half of the shortfall, and the cause of the remainder is unknown. That table is the source of V, J and clone size, and D and trimming were worked out from the DNA. The sample table lists approximately 170,000 clones, roughly 93% of them with a count of one. Approximately 5% of the sample is held by the ten biggest clonotypes.

The chain is encoded by TRBV29-1 joined to TRBJ2-7; 12 of the junction bases match TRBD2. The sequence came from a man aged 18 to 29 with COVID-19, enrolled during active disease. Sequenced sample: peripheral blood. The sequence in DNA is TGCAGCGTTGAGATAGGCCTAGCGGGAGGGTCCTACGAGCAGTACTTC. Its protein reads: CSVEIGLAGGSYEQYF.